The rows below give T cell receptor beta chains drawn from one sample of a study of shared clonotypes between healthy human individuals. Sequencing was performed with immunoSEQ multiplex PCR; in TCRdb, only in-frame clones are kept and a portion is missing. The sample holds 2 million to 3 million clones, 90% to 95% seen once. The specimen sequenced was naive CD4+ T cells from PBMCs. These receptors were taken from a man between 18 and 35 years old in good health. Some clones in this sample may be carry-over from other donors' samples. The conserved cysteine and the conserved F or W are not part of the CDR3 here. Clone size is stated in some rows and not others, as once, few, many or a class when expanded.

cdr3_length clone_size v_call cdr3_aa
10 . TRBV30 AWGRDTDTQY
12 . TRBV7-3 ASSLLGEASPLH
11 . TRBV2 ASTRRGGYGYT
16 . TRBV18 ASSRGGSRVEVYNEQF
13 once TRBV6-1 ASMKGLLPRGEQY
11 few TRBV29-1 SVEALMNTEAF
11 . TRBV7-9 ASSYWDDTEAF
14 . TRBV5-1 ASSLTGLLNTGELF
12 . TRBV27 ATFTPRGADTQY
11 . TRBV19 ASSRDGLYEAF
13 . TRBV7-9 ASSSTGGTHNEQY
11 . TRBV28 ASSFGGPDTQY
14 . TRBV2 ASSLGQGVSQETQY
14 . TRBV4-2 ASSQQGTGSEEKLF
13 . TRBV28 ASISQDLGANVLT
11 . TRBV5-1 ASSLGGFTEAF
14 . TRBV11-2 ASSPRRGGYQETQY
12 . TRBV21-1 ASSPRPRNYEQY
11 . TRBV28 ASREASGNTIY
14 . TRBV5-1 ASSLSVRETYNEQF
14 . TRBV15 ATRSRDRGLWNEQF
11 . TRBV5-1 ASSFTGTSEQY
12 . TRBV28 ASSRTARLTEEF
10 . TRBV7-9 ASSEISYEQY
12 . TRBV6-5 ASSVRDRGYEQY
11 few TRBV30 AWSVRVDQPQH
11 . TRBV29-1 SVGGLSGNTIY
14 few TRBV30 AWSVLRQGLGGGYT
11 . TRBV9 ASSASGRGEQY
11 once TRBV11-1 ASSMGQAEKLF
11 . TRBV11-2 ASRSNREGGYT
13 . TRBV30 AWSRGQNIHQPQH
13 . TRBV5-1 ASSWGVAGEETQY
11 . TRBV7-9 ASTGGERRELF
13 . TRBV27 ASSLSQGGRTEAF
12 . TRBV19 ASSMASGGYEQY
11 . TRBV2 ASRGGGRPEAF
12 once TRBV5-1 ASSLGQLQETQY
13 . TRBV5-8 ASSLAGAGYTGYT
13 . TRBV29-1 SVDLQTSNTGELF
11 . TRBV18 ASSPQRDNEQF
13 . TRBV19 ASRLRARSSYEQY
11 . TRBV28 ASRPAPNEKLF
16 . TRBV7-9 ASSLERTASISGNEQF
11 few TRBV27 ASNRDGNTEAF
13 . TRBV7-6 ASSSFSGSYNEQF
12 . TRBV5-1 ASSSLVTTGELF
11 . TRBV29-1 SVGSLARYGYT
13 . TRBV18 ASSSGADQNYGYT
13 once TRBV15 ATSRDRYSGSTQY
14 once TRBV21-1 ASGESRVGAKNIQY
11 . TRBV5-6 ATSSGLATEAF
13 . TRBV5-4 ASSLGEGSRNEQF
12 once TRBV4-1 ASSQPPMNTEAF